This T cell receptor beta chain was recovered during a study of blood T cells in healthy people across ages. As concerns this clonotype: Its antigen is undetermined.

Study results and limitations: It was found that TCR beta diversity correlated strongly with the percentage of naive T cells.

For the second PCR, which ran for roughly 6 to 11 cycles, a sample-barcoded 5' primer and a J-beta primer mix were used. A tag from a template-switch adaptor with 12 random nucleotides marked each cDNA molecule. TCRdb re-called the 5' RACE reads through MiXCR, storing one row per CDR3 protein. The table lists about 1,600,000 distinct CDR3 sequences, 42% of them singletons, with 7.9% in the top ten. V dropped 8 bases and J dropped 5 bases, with 9 bases sitting between them. The CDR3 is made up of 12 amino acids. Germline assignment: CDR1 SNHLY and CDR2 FYNNEI. Source material: blood. The chain uses TRBV2 and TRBJ1-4; tentative D call: TRBD1 (6 bases). The TCR originated in a woman under 30 in good health. The CDR3 loop reads CASRQVNEKLFF. The CDR3 DNA reads as TGTGCCAGCCGACAGGTGAATGAAAAACTGTTTTTT.